The 15 T cell receptor beta chains presented below share a single source sample, sequenced in a study of response to subunit inactivated influenza vaccine. TCRdb re-derived calls from the RT-PCR reads in MiXCR, one entry per CDR3 protein. The sample yields more than 150,000 distinct CDR3 sequences, around 9% seen once. The sample consisted of non-naive T cells sorted from PBMCs, taken on the day of vaccination. Receptors were obtained from a man aged 50-60 years who received an inactivated influenza vaccine.

The CDR3 coding sequence is TGTGCCAGCAGCCAACCCCGACAGAAAGATACGCAGTATTTT. Translated, it gives CASSQPRQKDTQYF. The chain links TRBV4-2 to TRBJ2-3; a possible D gene is TRBD1 (5 bases). V lost 2 bases and J lost 5, with 11 bases in between. CDR1 LGHNA and CDR2 YNFKEQ come from the germline V gene. CDR3 size: 14 residues.

This clonotype was recorded once. A much larger clone is a single base away; this may be a read error. No conserved phenylalanine or tryptophan ends this CDR3, so it is likely a read error. This CDR3 is CASSLASTGELFS. CDR3 DNA: TGTGCCAGCAGCTTGGCGTCCACCGGGGAGCTGTTTTCT. The genes are TRBV7-2 and TRBJ2-2; the D is unclear. V was cut by 3 bases and J by 4 bases, with 6 bases left in between. This CDR3 is 13 amino acids long. Germline loops: CDR1 SGHTA, CDR2 FQGNSA.

Details on this clonotype: Its ends do not fully match the called genes, so a read error is possible. The CDR3 loop is CASSLGRLMPNVLSF. Here the CDR3 DNA reads TGTGCCAGCAGCTTAGGCCGGTTGATGCCCAACGTCCTGTCTTTC. The genes are TRBV7-9 and TRBJ2-6, with D hard to call. Germline assignment: CDR1 SEHNR and CDR2 FQNEAQ (reference sequence). The CDR3 contains 15 residues.

The gene calls are TRBV11-2 and TRBJ2-1; 8 positions agree with TRBD1. V lost 4 bases, J lost 7 bases, and 6 bases stayed unmatched. The CDR3 covers 14 residues. Germline V gives CDR1 SGHAT, CDR2 FQNNGV. The CDR3 bases are TGTGCCAGCAGCTGGTCAGGGGGCGGGAATGAGCAGTTCTTC. It codes for CASSWSGGGNEQFF.

The rearrangement joins TRBV12-3 or TRBV12-4 to TRBJ2-3, with 11 bases identical to TRBD2. This CDR3 has 13 amino acids. Trimming removed 10 bases from V and 2 bases from J; junction bases left unmatched: 2. In nucleotides, the CDR3 is TGTGCCACGGGACTAGCGGCCACAGATACGCAGTATTTT. This translates into CATGLAATDTQYF.

J is TRBJ1-1 and V is TRBV20-1, with D perhaps TRBD1 (5 bases). The CDR3 has 19 residues. Germline loops: CDR1 DFQATT, CDR2 SNEGSKA (reference sequence). V was pared by 1 base and J by 1 base, with 25 bases between. The CDR3, as DNA: TGCAGTGCTAGAGTTTCCCTTTTAGGGGTTTCCTTTCGGAACACTGAAGCTTTCTTT. Translating gives CSARVSLLGVSFRNTEAFF.

This clonotype was seen repeatedly, ten times or more. This rearrangement joins TRBV27 to TRBJ2-7; 8 nucleotides align to TRBD2. Germline values: CDR1 MNHEY, CDR2 SMNVEV (reference sequence). This CDR3 has 15 residues. The ends lost 5 bases at V and 3 bases at J; junction bases unmatched: 9. CDR3 bases: TGTGCCAGCAGTCCAAGCGTTAGCGGGAACTACGAGCAGTACTTC. Translating gives CASSPSVSGNYEQYF.

The J gene is TRBJ2-3, the V gene TRBV10-3; D is undetermined. The CDR3 sequence is 14 residues long. Germline V gene lookup returns CDR1 ENHRY and CDR2 SYGVKD. Trimming shortened V by 8 bases and J by 2 bases, and 14 bases separated the two germline ends. CDR3: CAIATPGATDTQYF. CDR3 DNA sequence: TGTGCCATCGCTACCCCAGGAGCCACAGATACGCAGTATTTT.

This clonotype has only a few counts. CDR3 nucleotides: TGTGCCAGCAGTGTCCACGAGCAGTACTTC. Protein product: CASSVHEQYF. The chain links TRBV2 to TRBJ2-7; no firm D call. V was trimmed by 4 bases and J by 5 bases, leaving 3 bases between them. The CDR3 extends over 10 amino acids. Germline V CDR1 and CDR2: SNHLY, FYNNEI. The variable domain in full, completed from reference TRBV2 and TRBJ2-7, reads EPEVTQTPSHQVTQMGQEVILRCVPISNHLYFYWYRQILGQKVEFLVSFYNNEISEKSEIFDDQFSVERPDGSNFTLKIRSTKLEDSAMYFCASSVHEQYFGPGTRLTVT.

This clonotype was observed a handful of times. This CDR3 reads CASSLAGEREQYF. The CDR3 coding sequence is TGTGCCAGCAGCTTAGCAGGGGAAAGAGAGCAGTACTTC. The V and J genes are TRBV7-2 and TRBJ2-7; the D gene is possibly TRBD1 (5 bases). The CDR3 extends over 13 amino acids. V was trimmed by 0 bases and J by 7 bases, leaving 10 bases between them. Germline V gives CDR1 SGHTA, CDR2 FQGNSA.

This clonotype was seen a handful of times. The chain recombines TRBV11-2 with TRBJ2-1, with 12 bases matching TRBD2. Germline loops: CDR1 SGHAT, CDR2 FQNNGV. V lost 3 bases, J lost 7 bases, and 16 bases stayed unmatched. This CDR3 has 19 residues. The chain's CDR3 is CASSFGTSGLSSHKNEQFF. CDR3 nucleotides: TGTGCCAGCAGCTTCGGGACTAGCGGGCTATCCTCGCACAAGAATGAGCAGTTCTTC.

This chain connects TRBV7-2 to TRBJ2-4; D might be TRBD1 or TRBD2, each matching 6 bases. The CDR3 extends over 16 amino acids. The V gene lost 0 bases and the J gene lost 8 bases, with 17 bases spanning the gap. Germline V CDR1 and CDR2: SGHTA, FQGNSA. The CDR3 here is CASSLAARRGLDIQYF. In DNA form, the CDR3 reads TGTGCCAGCAGCTTAGCGGCTCGGAGGGGGTTGGACATTCAGTACTTC.

This clonotype has just a few counts. V and J are TRBV7-9 and TRBJ1-4, with D maybe TRBD1 (6 bases). The CDR3 has 16 amino acids. The V end lost 5 bases, the J end lost 0 bases, and 13 bases lay between the germline ends. Germline lookup yields CDR1 SEHNR and CDR2 FQNEAQ (reference sequence). The CDR3 spells CASSPGRQATNEKLFF. The CDR3 DNA sequence: TGTGCCAGCAGCCCCGGGAGACAGGCAACTAATGAAAAACTGTTTTTT. Complete variable domain (other parts from reference TRBV7-9 and TRBJ1-4): DTGVSQNPRHKITKRGQNVTFRCDPISEHNRLYWYRQTLGQGPEFLTYFQNEAQLEKSRLLSDRFSAERPKGSFSTLEIQRTEQGDSAMYLCASSPGRQATNEKLFFGSGTQLSVL.

This clonotype was counted only a few times. The chain joins TRBV19 to TRBJ2-6; unclear D gene. The germline V gene encodes CDR1 LNHDA and CDR2 SQIVND (reference sequence). Trimming stripped 8 bases from V and 2 bases from J, with 7 bases between. The CDR3 sequence is 13 residues long. This chain's CDR3 is CASGVTGANVLTF. In DNA, the CDR3 is TGTGCCAGTGGTGTTACTGGGGCCAACGTCCTGACTTTC.

The chain links TRBV7-8 to TRBJ2-3; 12 positions agree with TRBD2. The CDR3 extends over 16 amino acids. J gave up 5 bases and V 5 bases, and 8 bases lay outside the gene matches. Per the germline V gene, CDR1 is SGHVS and CDR2 is FQNEAQ. This chain's CDR3 is CASSAGLAGRGDTQYF. CDR3 DNA sequence: TGTGCCAGCAGCGCTGGACTAGCGGGGCGGGGAGATACGCAGTATTTT.